This T cell receptor beta chain was sequenced during a study of T-cell reconstitution after alpha-beta-depleted transplantation in children. V lost 1 base, J lost 7 bases, and 13 bases stayed unmatched. Germline lookup yields CDR1 SGHTS and CDR2 YDEGEE. The CDR3 runs to 16 residues. The authors prepared the TCRbeta library with unique molecular identifiers. Each CDR3 protein gets one entry after TCRdb re-called the PCR reads with MiXCR. Of roughly 52,000 distinct CDR3 sequences listed, over 4.5% are singletons. Overall study findings and caveats: Most T-cell counts and diversity one year after the transplant came from T cells that were newly produced. Several hundred expanded graft clones reportedly were the source of alpha-beta T cells about two months after transplant.

This clonotype was seen ten or more times. Its antigen is not known. The sequence was collected from a female patient aged 2 to 10 who had a stem cell transplant for aplastic anemia, so the T cells may come from the graft donor. V gene TRBV5-8 combines with J gene TRBJ1-1, with 7 bases aligning to TRBD1. The input for sequencing was PBMCs, mostly from graft donor cells, taken 60 days after TCRalphabeta/CD19-depleted stem cell transplant. The CDR3 DNA sequence: TGTGCCAGCAGCTTGATAAGGGAGGGGGCGAAGGGTGAAGCTTTCTTT. Protein: CASSLIREGAKGEAFF.